These 22 T cell receptor beta chains were sequenced from one sample in a study of blood T cell repertoires in COVID-19. The assay was immunoSEQ multiplex PCR, and TCRdb's table has in-frame clones only and misses some. The table records 250,000 to 300,000 clones, approximately 90% of them present only once. Sequenced sample: PBMCs or T cells enriched from blood (not recorded which). These receptors were collected from a woman between 55 and 75 years old in a cohort exposed to, infected with or recovered from COVID-19 (not recorded which).

This chain uses TRBV5-1 with TRBJ1-1; a weak D match, TRBD1 (5 bases). The CDR3 loop spans 14 amino acids. Germline CDR1 reads SGHRS; CDR2 reads YFSETQ. V lost 2 bases to trimming and J lost 5 bases, with 13 bases between them. The CDR3 region has the DNA TGCGCCAGCAGCTTAGTAGGGGCTGAGACTGAAGCTTTCTTT. Protein product: CASSLVGAETEAFF.

V and J are TRBV6-2 or TRBV6-3 and TRBJ2-7, with no clear D. The CDR3 runs to 20 residues. The germline V gene encodes CDR1 MNHEY and CDR2 SVGEGT. Trimming removed 2 bases at V and 4 bases at J, with 30 bases between. For the CDR3, the DNA is TGTGCCAGCAGTTACGCCTCCTTAAGAGTCTCGGTGCTAGAAAGTTACGAGCAGTACTTC. Encoded protein: CASSYASLRVSVLESYEQYF.

Comment on this clone: Its ends do not fully match the called genes, so a read error is possible. The V and J genes are TRBV5-1 and TRBJ2-1; possibly TRBD2 for D (5 bases). From germline, CDR1 is SGHRS and CDR2 YFSETQ. This CDR3 region has 12 residues. The CDR3 loop reads CASSELGPPLIF. DNA of the CDR3: TGCGCCAGCAGCGAACTAGGGCCGCCCTTGATCTTC.

V and J are TRBV11-2 and TRBJ2-7; TRBD2 might be the D (6 bases). V lost 8 bases to trimming and J lost 3 bases, with 8 bases between them. The CDR3 is 11 amino acids. Germline values: CDR1 SGHAT, CDR2 FQNNGV. The CDR3 DNA reads as TGTGCCAGCCGGGGGATCTACGAGCAGTACTTC. The encoded protein is CASRGIYEQYF.

CDR3: CASSLRSGQGNTEAFF. Here the CDR3 DNA reads TGCGCCAGCAGCTTGAGGTCGGGACAGGGAAACACTGAAGCTTTCTTT. V gene TRBV5-1 combines with J gene TRBJ1-1; TRBD1 matches at 9 bases. Germline-derived CDR1 and CDR2 are SGHRS and YFSETQ. After removal of 1 base from V and 2 bases from J, the junction contained 6 bases not matched to a gene. The CDR3 contains 16 residues.

The chain couples TRBV12-5 to TRBJ2-1, with 14 bases lining up with TRBD2. Looked up from germline, CDR1 is LGHNT and CDR2 is FRNRAP. Trimming removed 1 base from V and 8 bases from J; junction bases left unmatched: 1. The CDR3 totals 15 residues. In nucleotides, the CDR3 is TGTGCTAGTGGTTTGGGACTAGCGGGAGGGGATGAGCAGTTCTTC. Residues: CASGLGLAGGDEQFF.

This sequence joins TRBV6-2 or TRBV6-3 and TRBJ2-1; D may be TRBD2 (6 bases). Germline V gives CDR1 MNHEY, CDR2 SVGEGT. The V and J ends lost 0 bases and 1 base respectively, with 19 bases between them. The CDR3 length is 19 residues. In nucleotides, the CDR3 is TGTGCCAGCAGTTACTCCGTTATGAGACTAGAGTTGTCCTACAATGAGCAGTTCTTC. Its protein is CASSYSVMRLELSYNEQFF.

The genes are TRBV18 and TRBJ1-1, with D possibly TRBD1 on 5 matching bases. Germline V lookup: CDR1 KGHSH, CDR2 LQKENI. CDR3 size: 14 residues. V lost 2 bases, J lost 4 bases, and 11 bases lay in between. CDR3 sequence (DNA): TGTGCCAGCTCACCAGTCTCTGGGGCCACTGAAGCTTTCTTT. Translating it yields CASSPVSGATEAFF.

V usage is TRBV6-6 and J usage is TRBJ2-7; 9 bases line up with TRBD2. J lost 2 bases, V lost 6 bases, and 2 bases had no gene match. Germline V gene sequence: CDR1 MNHNY, CDR2 SVGAGI (reference sequence). The CDR3 sequence is 13 residues long. The DNA for the CDR3 is TGTGCCAGCAGATCTAGCGGGGCCTACGAGCAGTACTTC. Translation: CASRSSGAYEQYF.

The CDR3 protein is CASSTPGGEAKNIQYF. The CDR3 DNA reads TGTGCCAGCAGCACCCCCGGAGGGGAGGCCAAAAACATTCAGTACTTC. The chain combines TRBV7-9 with TRBJ2-4; tentative D call: TRBD2 (6 bases). CDR3 size: 16 residues. The germline gives CDR1 SEHNR, CDR2 FQNEAQ (reference sequence). V was trimmed by 5 bases and J by 1 base, leaving 15 bases between them.

In this sample, this clone turned up once. The chain has TRBV5-1 and TRBJ1-4; tentatively, D is TRBD1 (5 bases). V was pared by 0 bases and J by 7 bases, with 13 bases between. This CDR3 region has 15 residues. Germline V lookup: CDR1 SGHRS, CDR2 YFSETQ. The CDR3 nucleotides are TGCGCCAGCAGCTTGGAAGGGGCCTTGGGTGAAAAACTGTTTTTT. Protein: CASSLEGALGEKLFF.

J is TRBJ2-1 and V is TRBV18; 9 nucleotides agree with TRBD1. Germline CDR1 KGHSH, CDR2 LQKENI. Trimming took 6 bases from V and 5 from J; bases not matched to a gene: 5. This CDR3 spans 14 amino acids. The CDR3 reads CASSAGTGNNEQFF. The CDR3 DNA follows: TGTGCCAGCTCCGCCGGGACAGGGAACAATGAGCAGTTCTTC.

The CDR3 sequence is CASSLAGTGGTDTQYF. Here the CDR3 DNA reads TGCGCCAGCAGCTTGGCTGGGACAGGGGGGACAGATACGCAGTATTTT. J is TRBJ2-3 and V is TRBV5-1, with 11 bases identical to TRBD1. Germline assignment: CDR1 SGHRS and CDR2 YFSETQ. The J segment lost 3 bases and the V segment lost 0 bases, leaving 3 bases of the junction unmatched. The CDR3 covers 16 residues.

The CDR3 sequence: CASSFGGRAHEKLFF. The DNA of the CDR3 is TGTGCCAGCAGTTTTGGGGGCAGGGCCCATGAAAAACTGTTTTTT. This chain links TRBV28 with TRBJ1-4, with D possibly TRBD1 on 6 matching bases. The CDR3 loop spans 15 amino acids. V lost 3 bases and J 6 bases, leaving 14 bases between the germline ends. Germline V gives CDR1 MDHEN, CDR2 SYDVKM.

The chain links TRBV18 to TRBJ2-3; no clear D gene. V was pared by 6 bases and J by 2 bases, with 12 bases between. Germline V CDR1 and CDR2: KGHSH, LQKENI. The CDR3 covers 14 residues. CDR3 sequence reads: CASSRNGATDTQYF. The CDR3 nucleotides are TGTGCCAGCTCCCGGAATGGAGCCACAGATACGCAGTATTTT.

The rearrangement joins TRBV14 to TRBJ2-3; D is unclear. V lost 2 bases and J lost 8, with 11 bases in between. This CDR3 contains 13 residues. Germline V CDR1 and CDR2: SGHDN, FVKESK. CDR3 sequence (DNA): TGTGCCAGCAGCCAATCGACACTGGGTACGCAGTATTTT. As protein: CASSQSTLGTQYF.

The rearrangement links TRBV27 to TRBJ2-1; 12 bases align to TRBD2. The trim removed 2 bases at V and 0 bases at J, leaving 8 bases unmatched. The CDR3 is made up of 19 amino acids. CDR1 MNHEY and CDR2 SMNVEV come from the germline V gene (reference sequence). In DNA, the CDR3 is TGTGCCAGCAGTTTACGACTACTAGCGGGAGGTGGCTCCTACAATGAGCAGTTCTTC. This gives the protein CASSLRLLAGGGSYNEQFF.

This clone has just one count. The CDR3 loop reads CASSLPGQGARGYTF. The DNA for the CDR3 is TGTGCCAGCAGTTTGCCCGGACAGGGGGCGCGGGGCTACACCTTC. V and J are TRBV28 and TRBJ1-2; TRBD1 matches at 11 bases. The junction had 8 bases not matched to a gene; V was cut back by 3 bases and J by 8 bases. Germline V CDR1 and CDR2: MDHEN, SYDVKM. The CDR3 totals 15 residues.

This chain uses TRBV5-1 with TRBJ2-7; 7 bases are shared with TRBD1. Unmatched junction bases numbered 8, after V lost 0 bases and J lost 5 bases. This CDR3 region has 15 residues. Germline V lookup: CDR1 SGHRS, CDR2 YFSETQ. This CDR3 is CASSLGGQGVHEQYF. As DNA, the CDR3 is TGCGCCAGCAGCTTGGGAGGGCAGGGGGTGCACGAGCAGTACTTC.

This chain uses TRBV12-3 or TRBV12-4 with TRBJ2-5, with TRBD2 matching over 10 bases. V shed 8 bases and J 4 bases; nucleotides not matched to a gene: 4. The CDR3 extends over 13 amino acids. The CDR3 DNA follows: TGTGCCAGCGTAAGACTAGCGGGAGAGACCCAGTACTTC. As protein: CASVRLAGETQYF.

V usage is TRBV12-3 or TRBV12-4 and J usage is TRBJ1-6, with D possibly TRBD1 on 6 matching bases. V was clipped by 5 bases and J by 15 bases, with 17 bases between them. The CDR3 totals 13 residues. The CDR3 region is CASSPGTRSYLHF. CDR3 nucleotides: TGTGCCAGCAGTCCGGGGACAAGATCCTACCTCCACTTT.

V gene TRBV28 combines with J gene TRBJ1-3; 7 positions agree with TRBD1. The germline V gene encodes CDR1 MDHEN and CDR2 SYDVKM. The CDR3 loop spans 18 amino acids. V gave up 5 bases and J gave up 3 bases; unmatched junction bases: 16. CDR3 coding DNA: TGTGCCAGCAGTCCCTCCCCTAAAGGGGGCCTGGGTGGAAACACCATATATTTT. It specifies CASSPSPKGGLGGNTIYF. Complete variable domain (other parts from reference TRBV28 and TRBJ1-3): DVKVTQSSRYLVKRTGEKVFLECVQDMDHENMFWYRQDPGLGLRLIYFSYDVKMKEKGDIPEGYSVSREKKERFSLILESASTNQTSMYLCASSPSPKGGLGGNTIYFGEGSWLTVV.